The 3 T cell receptor beta chains in this list originate from one sample, sequenced in a study of CD8 T cells in Susac syndrome. When the RNA was reverse transcribed, random hexamers were used with an input of 0.5 to 1 ug. A single record per CDR3 protein comes from TCRdb applying MiXCR to the immunoSEQ multiplex PCR reads. The sample has about 70,000 distinct CDR3 sequences, around 95% seen once. Sequenced material: CD8+ T cells from PBMCs. These receptors were collected from a human donor in good health.

V usage is TRBV28 and J usage is TRBJ2-7; perhaps TRBD1 as D (5 bases). The CDR3 length is 13 residues. V was shortened by 8 bases and J by 3 bases, with 14 bases between the two germline ends. Germline values: CDR1 MDHEN, CDR2 SYDVKM. CDR3 amino acids: CASSRDPFYEQYF. In DNA, the CDR3 is TGTGCCAGCTCCAGGGATCCCTTCTACGAGCAGTACTTC.

The V and J genes are TRBV4-2 and TRBJ2-1; D might be TRBD2 (6 bases). V lost 0 bases and J 6 bases, leaving 18 bases between the germline ends. The CDR3 totals 17 residues. Germline V gene sequence: CDR1 LGHNA, CDR2 YNFKEQ. The CDR3 DNA reads as TGTGCCAGCAGCCAAGATTTGTCGCGGGGACTGGGCAATGAGCAGTTCTTC. Translated, it gives CASSQDLSRGLGNEQFF.

The chain couples TRBV7-8 to TRBJ2-1, with D tentatively TRBD1 or TRBD2 (5 bases each). The CDR3 is 16 residues long. From germline, CDR1 is SGHVS and CDR2 FQNEAQ. Between the trimmed V and J ends, which lost 5 bases and 0 bases, there was a span of 14 bases. The DNA of the CDR3 is TGTGCCAGCAGCCAAGGGCCGGGGCTCTCCTACAATGAGCAGTTCTTC. It codes for CASSQGPGLSYNEQFF.